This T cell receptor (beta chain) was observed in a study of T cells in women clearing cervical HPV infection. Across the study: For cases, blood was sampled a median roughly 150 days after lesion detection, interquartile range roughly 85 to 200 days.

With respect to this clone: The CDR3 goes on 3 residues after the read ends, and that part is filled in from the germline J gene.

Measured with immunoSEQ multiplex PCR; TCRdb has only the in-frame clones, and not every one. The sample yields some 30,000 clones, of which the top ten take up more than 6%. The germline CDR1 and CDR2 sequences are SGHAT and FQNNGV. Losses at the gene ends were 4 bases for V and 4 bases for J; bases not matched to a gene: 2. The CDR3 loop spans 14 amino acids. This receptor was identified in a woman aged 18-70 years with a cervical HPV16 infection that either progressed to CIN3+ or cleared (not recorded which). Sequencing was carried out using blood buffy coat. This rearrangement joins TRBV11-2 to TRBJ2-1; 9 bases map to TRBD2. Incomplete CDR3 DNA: TGTGCCAGCAGCTATAGCGGGGGTTACAATGAG. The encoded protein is CASSYSGGYNE. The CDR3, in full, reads CASSYSGGYNEQFF.